Following are 15 T cell receptor beta chains from one sample sequenced in a study of beta chain features in type 1 diabetes. Isolated RNA was reverse transcribed in full, so expressed TCRB transcripts were sequenced. TCRdb's table, derived via immunoSEQ multiplex PCR, lists solely in-frame clones and lacks some. In the table there are 620,000 or so clones, roughly 16% of which are singletons. Sequencing used naive CD4+ T cells from blood. All receptors come from a man aged 18-30 years in good health.

This clone was counted between two and nine times. The gene calls are TRBV28 and TRBJ2-2, with TRBD1 matching over 8 bases. This CDR3 contains 15 residues. Germline V gene lookup returns CDR1 MDHEN and CDR2 SYDVKM. V shed 5 bases, J shed 6 bases, and the junction held 8 bases outside the gene matches. Written as DNA, the CDR3 is TGTGCCAGCAGTCGGACAGGGCTTGACGCCGGGGAGCTGTTTTTT. Amino acids: CASSRTGLDAGELFF.

In its sample, this clone was seen a few times. The chain has TRBV6-5 and TRBJ2-4, with 7 bases that match TRBD1. Germline CDR1 and CDR2: MNHEY and SVGAGI. This CDR3 is built from 14 residues. V was pared by 1 base and J by 5 bases, with 2 bases of the junction left unmatched. DNA for the CDR3: TGTGCCAGCAGTTACTGGGACAGAGAAAACATTCAGTACTTC. This gives the protein CASSYWDRENIQYF.

The chain uses TRBV7-9 and TRBJ2-5, with 8 bases matching TRBD1. The trim removed 2 bases at V and 5 bases at J, leaving 7 bases unmatched. CDR3 length equals 15 residues. CDR1 and CDR2 (germline): SEHNR, FQNEAQ (reference sequence). For the CDR3, the DNA is TGTGCCAGCAGCTTACCTCGGACAGGGCTGGAGACCCAGTACTTC. Amino acid sequence: CASSLPRTGLETQYF. Based on the CDR3 plus reference TRBV7-9 and TRBJ2-5, the full variable domain is DTGVSQNPRHKITKRGQNVTFRCDPISEHNRLYWYRQTLGQGPEFLTYFQNEAQLEKSRLLSDRFSAERPKGSFSTLEIQRTEQGDSAMYLCASSLPRTGLETQYFGPGTRLLVL.

In this sample, this clone turned up a few times. In DNA form, the CDR3 reads TGTGCCACCAGGTTCGCCAGCACAGATACGCAGTATTTT. This translates into CATRFASTDTQYF. V gene TRBV7-3 combines with J gene TRBJ2-3; D ambiguous. V was clipped by 10 bases and J by 0 bases, with 11 bases between them. The germline V gene encodes CDR1 SGHTA and CDR2 FQGTGA. The CDR3 loop spans 13 amino acids.

The V call is TRBV6-5, the J call TRBJ1-1, with D maybe TRBD1 (6 bases). The germline gives CDR1 MNHEY, CDR2 SVGAGI. Trimming took off 2 bases at V and 7 bases at J, with 11 bases between the two ends. The CDR3 loop spans 13 amino acids. The CDR3 coding sequence is TGTGCCAGCAGTTACATAGGACAGCTTGAAGCTTTCTTT. It translates to CASSYIGQLEAFF.

This rearrangement joins TRBV5-5 to TRBJ2-5; D is unclear. Germline CDR1 reads SGHKS; CDR2 reads YYEKEE (reference sequence). This CDR3 has 14 amino acids. V dropped 0 bases and J dropped 0 bases, with 6 bases sitting between them. CDR3 nucleotides: TGTGCCAGCAGCTTGGGGGCGGACCAAGAGACCCAGTACTTC. It is translated as CASSLGADQETQYF.

CDR3 in DNA: TGTGCCAGCAGCCGGGACAGGGACTCTCCCTACGAGCAGTACTTC. This codes for CASSRDRDSPYEQYF. This sequence joins TRBV6-5 and TRBJ2-7; 9 nucleotides line up with TRBD1. Per germline, CDR1 MNHEY and CDR2 SVGAGI. V trimming: 6 bases; J trimming: 2 bases; junction bases outside the gene matches: 8. The CDR3 covers 15 residues.

The chain links TRBV5-6 to TRBJ2-7; possibly TRBD1 for D (5 bases). This CDR3 is 14 amino acids long. Germline CDR1 reads SGHDT; CDR2 reads YYEEEE. V lost 0 bases and J 0 bases, leaving 7 bases between the germline ends. Here the CDR3 DNA reads TGTGCCAGCAGCTTGGTTGACAGCTCCTACGAGCAGTACTTC. It specifies CASSLVDSSYEQYF.

This clone showed up many times. For the CDR3, the DNA is TGTGCCAGCAGCTTAGGAGGGGTCGCTGAAGCTTTCTTT. This encodes CASSLGGVAEAFF. This sequence joins TRBV7-9 and TRBJ1-1; weak D call: TRBD1 (5 bases). This CDR3 is 13 amino acids long. Per the germline V gene, CDR1 is SEHNR and CDR2 is FQNEAQ (reference sequence). V was clipped by 1 base and J by 6 bases, with 9 bases between them.

V is TRBV10-3 and J is TRBJ2-7; a possible D gene is TRBD1 (5 bases). The germline V gene encodes CDR1 ENHRY and CDR2 SYGVKD. The CDR3 runs 15 residues. The V gene lost 11 bases and the J gene lost 4 bases, with 24 bases spanning the gap. CDR3 region: CAFSQGVVGSYEQYF. DNA for the CDR3: TGTGCCTTCTCCCAGGGTGTTGTTGGCTCGTACGAGCAGTACTTC.

This chain joins TRBV2 and TRBJ2-5, with D possibly being TRBD2 (5 bases). Germline V CDR1 and CDR2: SNHLY, FYNNEI. Trimming removed 9 bases at V and 5 bases at J, with 19 bases between. CDR3 length: 14 amino acids. CDR3 nucleotide sequence: TGTGCCAGTGCCTGGCTAGCAGTAGAGGAGACCCAGTACTTC. Protein product: CASAWLAVEETQYF.

This clone came up a few times. The sample holds other DNA sequences that translate to the same CDR3. The chain couples TRBV5-1 to TRBJ2-5; D unclear. This CDR3 spans 13 amino acids. V was clipped by 0 bases and J by 3 bases, with 6 bases between them. The V gene's germline CDR1 is SGHRS and CDR2 YFSETQ. This CDR3 is CASSLVAEETQYF. CDR3 coding DNA: TGCGCCAGCAGCTTGGTCGCAGAAGAGACCCAGTACTTC.

This clone occurred a few times. This chain links TRBV7-9 with TRBJ1-3; the D is unclear. V gave up 5 bases and J gave up 0 bases, with 5 bases separating them. Germline CDR1 is SEHNR and CDR2 is FQNEAQ (reference sequence). The CDR3 contains 13 residues. CDR3 bases: TGTGCCAGCAGCCGGGTCTCTGGAAACACCATATATTTT. Amino acid sequence: CASSRVSGNTIYF.

The V gene is TRBV13, the J gene TRBJ1-2; D remains ambiguous. V lost 4 bases, J lost 1 base, and 10 bases lay in between. The CDR3 has 14 residues. Germline-derived CDR1 and CDR2 are PRHDT and FYEKMQ (reference sequence). The CDR3: CASSSLGYNYGYTF. The CDR3 DNA is TGTGCCAGCAGCTCGCTGGGATATAACTATGGCTACACCTTC.

The chain recombines TRBV18 with TRBJ2-5; 8 bases fit TRBD2. CDR3 length: 16 amino acids. Germline V lookup: CDR1 KGHSH, CDR2 LQKENI. The junction had 7 bases not matched to a gene; V was cut back by 4 bases and J by 0 bases. In nucleotides, the CDR3 is TGTGCCAGCTCACTCCCGGGACTAGTGAACCAAGAGACCCAGTACTTC. It translates to CASSLPGLVNQETQYF.